What follows is one T cell receptor (beta chain) and its context. Its specific antigen is unknown. No base-level quality is on record; no much larger clone is a single base apart. The source of the sample is a study of T cell repertoires in cytomegalovirus infection (dated by TCRdb to the late 2010s). Regarding the complete study: The HLA type of each donor mattered for the analysis, because public TCR beta signatures pointed to carriage of CMV infection along with the matching HLA type. Study-level results and caveats: The ex vivo response was dominated by HLA-C-restricted CMV-specific TCR beta clonotypes, which also provided the single most frequent clonotype in two of eight donors. In both this cohort and an independent cohort of some 380 donors, the cumulative frequency of public TCR beta family members distinguished carriers of CMV infection plus the relevant HLA type.

From a lookup of the germline V gene, CDR1 and CDR2 are SQVTM and ANQGSEA. The CDR3 covers 15 residues, taking in both the cysteine and the phenylalanine. The DNA shown is the 45-base CDR3, in frame from base 1. The junction shows trimming of 6 bases on V and 2 bases on J, plus 19 bases between the germline ends. Sequencing was performed on an Illumina HiSeq 1500. TCRdb trimmed the raw reads at Q25, called clones with MiXCR and kept productive beta chains. Each record represents a unique CDR3 protein, reported with the most common genes and DNA among its rows. This sample holds roughly 640,000 distinct CDR3 sequences; around 24% were observed only once. 6.5% to 10% of the sample is held by the ten biggest clonotypes.

The chain is encoded by TRBV29-1 joined to TRBJ1-1, with the identity of the D gene unclear. Input material: CD8+ T cells from PBMCs. This receptor was identified in a human donor in good health (CMV status not recorded). Some clones in this sample may be carry-over from other donors' samples. For the CDR3, the sequence is CSVLHRVGGNTEAFF. The DNA sequence is as follows: TGCAGCGTCCTACATAGGGTGGGCGGAAACACTGAAGCTTTCTTT. The CDR3 plus the reference TRBV29-1 and TRBJ1-1 genes for the other parts give the full variable domain: SAVISQKPSRDICQRGTSLTIQCQVDSQVTMMFWYRQQPGQSLTLIATANQGSEATYESGFVIDKFPISRPNLTFSTLTVSNMSPEDSSIYLCSVLHRVGGNTEAFFGQGTRLTVV.